This T cell receptor (beta chain) was captured in a study of blood T cell repertoires in COVID-19. Study at large: Acute and convalescent COVID-19 specimens originated in the United States, Italy and Spain. T cells, B-cell-depleted T cells, or PBMCs provided the cDNA or gDNA that served as material.

V dropped 3 bases and J dropped 3; count of bases not matched to a gene: 6. Germline-derived CDR1 and CDR2 are DFQATT and SNEGSKA (reference sequence). The CDR3 covers 15 residues. In the source study's methods: The authors estimated nucleated cell counts from reference gene primer amplification. Sequenced by immunoSEQ multiplex PCR; TCRdb stores in-frame clones only, minus some. That table furnishes V, J and clone size, whereas the DNA furnished D and trimming. The profile covers approximately 230,000 clones, with approximately 88% appearing a single time and about 6.7% taken by the ten largest. Seattle patient enrollment occurred during active infection, with longitudinal follow-up thereafter.

Sequenced input: peripheral blood. J is TRBJ2-1 and V is TRBV20-1, with TRBD2 matching 9 bases. The clonotype comes from a young woman with COVID-19, enrolled during active disease. The CDR3, as DNA: TGCAGTGCTAGTAGGCGGGGGGGGAACTACAATGAGCAGTTCTTC. It translates to CSASRRGGNYNEQFF.